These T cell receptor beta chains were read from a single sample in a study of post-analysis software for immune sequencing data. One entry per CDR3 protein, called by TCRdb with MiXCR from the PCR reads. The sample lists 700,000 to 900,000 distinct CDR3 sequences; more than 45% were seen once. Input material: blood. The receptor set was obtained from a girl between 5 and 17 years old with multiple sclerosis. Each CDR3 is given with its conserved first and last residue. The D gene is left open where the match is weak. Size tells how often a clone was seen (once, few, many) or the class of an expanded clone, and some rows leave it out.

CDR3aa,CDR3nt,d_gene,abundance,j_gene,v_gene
CASSVGTSTSSTYRDEQYF,TGTGCCAGCAGCGTAGGGACCTCGACTAGTTCAACTTACAGGGACGAGCAGTACTTC,-,-,TRBJ2-7,TRBV9
CASSPRELTDTQYF,TGTGCCAGCAGCCCCAGGGAACTCACAGATACGCAGTATTTT,-,-,TRBJ2-3,TRBV7-9
CASRGAGPFYEQYF,TGTGCCAGCAGGGGGGCAGGGCCGTTCTACGAGCAGTACTTC,-,few,TRBJ2-7,TRBV12-3/TRBV12-4
CASSYDATGANVLTF,TGTGCCAGCAGTTACGATGCAACTGGGGCCAACGTCCTGACTTTC,-,-,TRBJ2-6,TRBV6-6
CASSPGTGRGETQYF,TGTGCCAGCAGCCCCGGGACAGGGAGAGGGGAGACCCAGTACTTC,-,-,TRBJ2-5,TRBV21-1
CSVEDGLAGVSEQYF,TGCAGCGTTGAAGATGGATTAGCGGGAGTAAGTGAGCAGTACTTC,TRBD2,-,TRBJ2-7,TRBV29-1
CASSLDVAGGPGSYNEQFF,TGCGCCAGCAGCTTGGACGTCGCGGGAGGGCCAGGCTCCTACAATGAGCAGTTCTTC,TRBD2,-,TRBJ2-1,TRBV5-1
CASSQDYEYEQYF,TGTGCCAGCAGCCAAGATTACGAGTACGAGCAGTACTTC,-,-,TRBJ2-7,TRBV4-2
CASRRTGGAETQYF,TGTGCCAGCAGGCGCACAGGGGGCGCAGAGACCCAGTACTTC,TRBD1,-,TRBJ2-5,TRBV6-1
CASLSGRSTQQFF,TGTGCCAGCCTTAGCGGGAGGTCTACCCAGCAGTTCTTC,TRBD2,-,TRBJ2-1,TRBV6-5
CASSPLSKETQYF,TGTGCCAGCAGCCCTCTTTCGAAAGAGACCCAGTACTTC,-,few,TRBJ2-5,TRBV12-3/TRBV12-4
CASRTSGAQEQFF,TGTGCCAGCAGAACCTCAGGGGCCCAGGAGCAGTTCTTC,-,-,TRBJ2-1,TRBV27
CASSRGGSGPYNEQFF,TGTGCCAGCAGCCGCGGTGGAAGCGGGCCCTACAATGAGCAGTTCTTC,-,-,TRBJ2-1,TRBV5-6
CASSKGLAGKDTQYF,TGCGCCAGCAGCAAGGGACTAGCGGGTAAAGATACGCAGTATTTT,TRBD2,few,TRBJ2-3,TRBV5-1
CASSFGFGPSYEQYF,TGTGCCAGCAGCTTCGGCTTTGGGCCGTCCTACGAGCAGTACTTC,-,-,TRBJ2-7,TRBV11-2
CASSIDSMTGANVLTF,TGCGCCAGCAGCATAGATTCAATGACAGGGGCCAACGTCCTGACTTTC,-,few,TRBJ2-6,TRBV5-1
CSVEGPGQGSFF,TGCAGCGTTGAAGGTCCAGGACAGGGGTCGTTCTTC,TRBD1,-,TRBJ2-1,TRBV29-1
CASSTSAGGSNEQFF,TGCGCCAGCAGTACATCAGCGGGAGGGTCCAATGAGCAGTTCTTC,TRBD2,-,TRBJ2-1,TRBV10-1
CASSLPRDGYTF,TGTGCCAGCAGTTTACCCCGGGATGGCTACACCTTC,-,-,TRBJ1-2,TRBV12-3/TRBV12-4
CASSISTGFQETQYF,TGTGCCAGCAGTATCTCAACAGGGTTCCAAGAGACCCAGTACTTC,-,few,TRBJ2-5,TRBV12-3/TRBV12-4
CASSFKQGAILEGYTF,TGTGCCAGCAGCTTTAAACAGGGGGCGATTCTAGAAGGCTACACCTTC,TRBD1,few,TRBJ1-2,TRBV7-2
CASSLAWTSGSEQFF,TGTGCCAGCAGCTTGGCGTGGACTAGCGGGAGTGAGCAGTTCTTC,TRBD2,-,TRBJ2-1,TRBV5-8
CASSYSATGSSNYGYTF,TGTGCCAGCAGTTACTCGGCAACAGGGTCCTCCAACTATGGCTACACCTTC,-,-,TRBJ1-2,TRBV6-6
CSVGQAHNEKLFF,TGCAGCGTAGGACAGGCGCATAATGAAAAACTGTTTTTT,TRBD1,once,TRBJ1-4,TRBV29-1
CASNYVGTTNEQFF,TGTGCCAGCAACTATGTCGGGACGACCAATGAGCAGTTCTTC,-,-,TRBJ2-1,TRBV6-1
CASGTGPGNEQFF,TGTGCCAGCGGAACAGGGCCGGGAAATGAGCAGTTCTTC,-,few,TRBJ2-1,TRBV7-2
CASSYGWVQFF,TGTGCCAGCAGTTACGGGTGGGTGCAGTTCTTC,-,many,TRBJ2-1,TRBV6-5
CASNKGNEQFF,TGTGCCAGCAACAAGGGTAATGAGCAGTTCTTC,-,-,TRBJ2-1,TRBV6-1
CSVARQGGQETQYF,TGCAGCGTTGCGCGGCAGGGGGGGCAAGAGACCCAGTACTTC,-,-,TRBJ2-5,TRBV29-1
CASSQDPTSGFAYEQYF,TGCGCCAGCAGCCAAGATCCCACTAGCGGGTTTGCCTACGAGCAGTACTTC,TRBD2,-,TRBJ2-7,TRBV4-1
CASSVAGRLFDEQYF,TGTGCCAGCAGCGTAGCGGGACGGTTGTTTGACGAGCAGTACTTC,-,few,TRBJ2-7,TRBV9
CASSFLPVGETQYF,TGTGCCAGCAGCTTTCTACCCGTAGGCGAGACCCAGTACTTC,-,-,TRBJ2-5,TRBV7-8
CASSPRGGPRREQYF,TGTGCCAGCAGCCCCAGGGGGGGGCCACGACGGGAGCAGTACTTC,-,-,TRBJ2-5,TRBV6-2/TRBV6-3
CASSKGLADWGLHIQYF,TGTGCCAGCAGCAAAGGGCTAGCGGATTGGGGGCTGCACATTCAGTACTTC,-,-,TRBJ2-4,TRBV21-1
CASSQDPVLAGVINEQYF,TGTGCCAGCAGCCAAGATCCCGTACTAGCGGGAGTTATCAATGAGCAGTACTTC,TRBD2,-,TRBJ2-5,TRBV4-2
CSTHSGGVSEQFF,TGCAGCACCCACTCGGGCGGGGTCAGCGAGCAGTTCTTC,-,-,TRBJ2-1,TRBV29-1
CASTGDTDGKLFF,TGTGCCAGCACGGGGGACACAGACGGAAAACTGTTTTTT,-,-,TRBJ1-4,TRBV28
CSAKRGNYGYTF,TGCAGCGCGAAGCGGGGGAACTATGGCTACACCTTC,-,-,TRBJ1-2,TRBV29-1
CASSGSTGGWSKNIQYF,TGTGCCAGCAGTGGCTCCACAGGGGGCTGGTCCAAAAACATTCAGTACTTC,TRBD1,few,TRBJ2-4,TRBV25-1
CASSLGTSLGYEQYF,TGTGCCAGCAGCTTAGGGACTAGCTTGGGCTACGAGCAGTACTTC,TRBD2,-,TRBJ2-7,TRBV7-2
CASSQDRWDRGYEQYF,TGTGCCAGCAGCCAAGATAGGTGGGACAGGGGCTACGAGCAGTACTTC,TRBD1,few,TRBJ2-7,TRBV14
CASSLVGLGGQETQYF,TGTGCCAGCAGCTTAGTGGGCCTGGGAGGCCAAGAGACCCAGTACTTC,-,few,TRBJ2-5,TRBV7-9
CASSQFILSGANVLTF,TGCGCCAGCAGCCAGTTTATACTCTCTGGGGCCAACGTCCTGACTTTC,-,few,TRBJ2-6,TRBV4-3
CAWSASGDYGYTF,TGTGCCTGGTCGGCGTCAGGGGACTATGGCTACACCTTC,-,-,TRBJ1-2,TRBV30
CASSLSGRAFIQYF,TGTGCCAGCAGTTTAAGCGGGAGGGCCTTCATTCAGTACTTC,TRBD2,few,TRBJ2-4,TRBV27
CASSSPGAVTDTQYF,TGTGCCAGCAGCTCACCGGGTGCAGTCACAGATACGCAGTATTTT,-,-,TRBJ2-3,TRBV7-2
CASSEYPSTGDLYNEQFF,TGTGCCAGCAGTGAATATCCCTCAACAGGGGACCTTTACAATGAGCAGTTCTTC,TRBD1,-,TRBJ2-1,TRBV25-1
CASRQSGRAGEQFF,TGTGCCAGCAGACAAAGCGGGAGGGCCGGTGAGCAGTTCTTC,TRBD2,-,TRBJ2-1,TRBV28
CASSSMTGPYEQYF,TGTGCCAGCAGCTCCATGACAGGGCCCTACGAGCAGTACTTC,TRBD1,-,TRBJ2-7,TRBV7-2
CASSLTSAGTLEDTQYF,TGTGCCAGCAGCTTAACGTCGGCGGGGACTCTCGAGGATACGCAGTATTTT,-,-,TRBJ2-3,TRBV7-3
CASSQDRSFREQFF,TGCGCCAGCAGCCAAGATCGCTCCTTTAGGGAGCAGTTCTTC,-,-,TRBJ2-1,TRBV4-1
CAISTGQVEQFF,TGTGCCATTTCCACGGGACAGGTGGAGCAGTTCTTC,TRBD1,few,TRBJ2-1,TRBV12-3/TRBV12-4
CASSPQEREIYNEQFF,TGTGCCAGCAGTCCCCAAGAGCGGGAGATATACAATGAGCAGTTCTTC,TRBD2,-,TRBJ2-1,TRBV12-3/TRBV12-4
CSIRLVEGYGYTF,TGCAGCATCCGGTTGGTGGAGGGCTATGGCTACACCTTC,-,-,TRBJ1-2,TRBV29-1
CAVGQGSQPQHF,TGTGCCGTGGGGCAGGGCAGTCAGCCCCAGCATTTT,-,few,TRBJ1-5,TRBV6-6
CAIGDSHYGYTF,TGTGCCATCGGGGACAGCCACTATGGCTACACCTTC,TRBD1,few,TRBJ1-2,TRBV24-1
CARSHGPENIQYF,TGTGCCCGCAGCCACGGGCCTGAGAACATTCAGTACTTC,-,-,TRBJ2-4,TRBV11-3